The table lists the clone carrying this TCR beta chain with a few counts. The data were taken from a study of glioma-infiltrating T cells after dendritic cell vaccination. Study context: Dendritic cell vaccine was injected intradermally three times, biweekly.

Time point denoted: after dendritic cell vaccination, including at tumor progression/relapse. The primer mix had 60 V beta and 13 J beta primers. TCRdb keeps only in-frame clones here, not all; method: immunoSEQ multiplex PCR. The table has fewer than 85,000 clones, around 86% seen once. This CDR3 is 15 amino acids long. Germline values: CDR1 SNHLY, CDR2 FYNNEI. Unmatched junction bases numbered 8, after V lost 3 bases and J lost 6 bases. The sample was blood, taken after dendritic cell vaccination. The sequence derives from a human donor with glioblastoma. The rearrangement joins TRBV2 to TRBJ2-7; 10 bases match TRBD1. CDR3 residues: CASSDPGQGIVEQYF. For the CDR3, the DNA is TGTGCCAGCAGTGATCCGGGACAGGGGATCGTCGAGCAGTACTTC.